The rows below give T cell receptor beta chains drawn from one sample of a study of blood T cell repertoires in COVID-19. Clones were sequenced by immunoSEQ multiplex PCR, and TCRdb holds only the in-frame ones, with some missing. This sample has about 200,000 clones, with roughly 90% found just once. Source material: peripheral blood. The receptors here all came from a woman in her fifties or sixties with acute or convalescent COVID-19. Both conserved end residues are part of each CDR3. The D gene is left open where the match is weak. Size is omitted from some rows. Given values are once, few, many or a class for expanded clones.

V	D	size	J	CDR3	DNA
TRBV11-3	TRBD2	.	TRBJ2-1	CASSLASGLAGGKAHNEQFF	TGTGCCAGCAGCTTAGCTTCGGGACTAGCGGGGGGGAAAGCCCACAATGAGCAGTTCTTC
TRBV11-3	.	.	TRBJ2-1	CASSLGGFTYYNEQFF	TGTGCCAGCAGCTTAGGAGGGTTCACATATTACAATGAGCAGTTCTTC
TRBV9	TRBD1	.	TRBJ2-2	CASSLLDRANTGELFF	TGTGCCAGCAGCCTCCTGGACAGGGCGAACACCGGGGAGCTGTTTTTT
TRBV12-2	.	.	TRBJ2-1	CASRLGGTSGSNEQFF	TGTGCAAGTCGCTTAGGGGGGACTAGCGGGAGTAATGAGCAGTTCTTC
TRBV5-1	TRBD2	.	TRBJ2-3	CASSSGLAGGTDTQYF	TGCGCCAGCAGCTCGGGACTAGCGGGGGGCACAGATACGCAGTATTTT
TRBV6-2/TRBV6-3	TRBD2	.	TRBJ2-7	CASSTYGLAASYEQYF	TGTGCCAGCAGCACCTATGGACTAGCGGCGTCCTACGAGCAGTACTTC
TRBV10-3	TRBD1	once	TRBJ1-2	CAISPGQGDGYTF	TGTGCCATCAGTCCTGGACAGGGGGACGGCTACACCTTC
TRBV7-3	TRBD2	.	TRBJ2-1	CASSRTSGGYNEQFF	TGTGCCAGCAGCCGGACTAGCGGGGGTTACAATGAGCAGTTCTTC
TRBV24-1	TRBD1	.	TRBJ1-5	CATSDSRTGGFNQPQHF	TGTGCCACCAGTGATTCGCGGACAGGGGGCTTCAATCAGCCCCAGCATTTT
TRBV9	TRBD2	.	TRBJ2-5	CASSSGGARETQYF	TGTGCCAGCAGCTCCGGGGGGGCTCGGGAGACCCAGTACTTC
TRBV4-1	TRBD1	.	TRBJ1-2	CASSQEGQNLYGYTF	TGCGCCAGCAGCCAAGAGGGACAGAACCTCTATGGCTACACCTTC
TRBV2	.	.	TRBJ2-7	CASKAILREQYF	TGTGCCAGCAAAGCGATATTACGAGAACAGTACTTC
TRBV18	.	.	TRBJ2-7	CASSSDTYEQYF	TGTGCCAGCTCATCCGACACCTACGAGCAGTACTTC
TRBV5-1	.	.	TRBJ2-4	CASRRDSLPENIQYF	TGCGCCAGCCGGAGGGACAGTCTCCCCGAAAACATTCAGTACTTC
TRBV9	TRBD1	.	TRBJ1-3	CASSATQPGQGSSGNTIYF	TGTGCCAGCAGCGCTACCCAACCTGGACAGGGTAGTTCTGGAAACACCATATATTTT
TRBV6-5	.	.	TRBJ2-5	CAIRQKGETQYF	TGTGCCATCAGACAGAAAGGCGAGACCCAGTACTTC
TRBV7-9	.	.	TRBJ1-4	CASSPQGGLGKLFF	TGTGCCAGCAGCCCCCAGGGAGGGTTGGGAAAACTGTTTTTT
TRBV9	TRBD1	.	TRBJ2-1	CASSADGTGVYNEQFF	TGTGCCAGCAGCGCCGACGGGACAGGGGTCTACAATGAGCAGTTCTTC
TRBV2	TRBD1	once	TRBJ2-2	CASRRQGSGTGELFF	TGTGCCAGCAGAAGACAGGGGTCGGGCACCGGGGAGCTGTTTTTT
TRBV6-2/TRBV6-3	.	.	TRBJ2-1	CASSSPLGGLINEQFF	TGTGCCAGCAGTTCCCCCCTCGGGGGGCTAATCAATGAGCAGTTCTTC
TRBV5-5	TRBD1	.	TRBJ2-3	CASSYQGAFTDTQYF	TGTGCCAGCAGCTACCAGGGGGCTTTTACAGATACGCAGTATTTT
TRBV6-6	TRBD1	.	TRBJ2-7	CASRTGDIYEQYF	TGTGCCAGTCGGACAGGCGATATCTACGAGCAGTACTTC
TRBV7-9	.	.	TRBJ2-7	CASSLSGYEQYF	TGTGCCAGCAGCTTATCCGGTTACGAGCAGTACTTC
TRBV18	.	.	TRBJ1-5	CASSQGGGDQPQHF	TGTGCCAGCTCACAGGGGGGGGGTGATCAGCCCCAGCATTTT
TRBV7-9	.	.	TRBJ2-7	CASSYSGSVSGEQYF	TGTGCCAGCAGCTACTCCGGTTCCGTAAGCGGGGAGCAGTACTTC
TRBV10-1	TRBD2	.	TRBJ2-2	CASSPSGITGELFF	TGCGCCAGCAGCCCAAGCGGGATTACCGGGGAGCTGTTTTTT
TRBV19	.	.	TRBJ2-3	CASSIETDTQYF	TGTGCCAGTAGTATCGAGACAGATACGCAGTATTTT
TRBV3-1/TRBV3-2	.	.	TRBJ1-2	CASRGGRNYGYTF	TGTGCCAGCCGGGGAGGGCGGAACTATGGCTACACCTTC
TRBV20-1	TRBD2	.	TRBJ2-3	CSASLTLSGRGEDTQYF	TGCAGTGCTAGTCTGACCCTTAGCGGGAGAGGTGAGGATACGCAGTATTTT
TRBV9	.	.	TRBJ1-4	CASSPPGSTNEKLFF	TGTGCCAGCAGCCCCCCCGGGTCAACTAATGAAAAACTGTTTTTT
TRBV3-1/TRBV3-2	.	.	TRBJ1-1	CASSQGGPRVNTEAFF	TGTGCCAGCAGCCAAGGGGGGCCTCGGGTGAACACTGAAGCTTTCTTT
TRBV7-2	.	.	TRBJ1-2	CASSLDRWAGNGYGYTF	TGTGCCAGCAGCTTAGATCGATGGGCTGGTAATGGCTATGGCTACACCTTC
TRBV30	.	.	TRBJ2-7	CAWRYQGHEQYF	TGTGCCTGGAGGTACCAGGGCCACGAGCAGTACTTC
TRBV12-5	.	once	TRBJ2-7	CASAPTGFYEQYF	TGTGCTAGTGCCCCGACAGGATTCTACGAGCAGTACTTC
TRBV12-3/TRBV12-4	.	.	TRBJ2-1	CASSSYQGNEQFF	TGTGCCAGCAGTTCGTACCAGGGAAATGAGCAGTTCTTC
TRBV4-1	TRBD2	few	TRBJ2-3	CASSPGTSPTDTQYF	TGCGCCAGCAGCCCCGGGACTAGTCCCACAGATACGCAGTATTTT
TRBV3-1/TRBV3-2	.	once	TRBJ2-5	CASSHPAGSGQETQYF	TGTGCCAGCAGCCATCCCGCAGGGAGCGGGCAAGAGACCCAGTACTTC